This T cell receptor beta chain emerged from a study of T-cell reconstitution after alpha-beta-depleted transplantation in children. Unique molecular identifiers were incorporated into the prepared TCRbeta library. TCRdb analysed the PCR reads with MiXCR anew, one entry per CDR3 protein. The data hold 200,000 to 250,000 distinct CDR3 sequences, with 8% to 10% observed a single time. The CDR3 totals 14 residues. The V and J ends lost 8 bases and 3 bases, in that order; junction bases with no gene match: 6. Germline loops: CDR1 SGHKS, CDR2 YYEKEE (reference sequence). The sequence was collected from a human donor who donated a stem cell graft to a child with acute lymphoblastic leukemia. The sample consisted of PBMCs from the stem cell graft donor, taken from the stem cell graft. The rearrangement joins TRBV5-5 to TRBJ2-2, with 8 positions matching TRBD1. The CDR3 sequence: CASKDRAHTGELFF. CDR3 nucleotide sequence: TGTGCCAGTAAGGACAGGGCGCACACCGGGGAGCTGTTTTTT.